These 25 T cell receptor beta chains were all obtained from the same sample, sequenced in a study of blood T cell repertoires in COVID-19 (dated by TCRdb to 2019 to 2021). The library was produced with the immunoSEQ multiplex PCR assay. In its TCRdb copy, this immuneACCESS table keeps in-frame sequences only and misses some clones. Where compared with another copy, unresolved V genes explain less than half of these, and the others have no known cause. A total of 180,000 or so clones appear in this sample, approximately 83% of them only once. The top ten constitute 2.5% to 3.5% of the sample. Material: peripheral blood. These TCRs come from a man in his sixties with acute or convalescent COVID-19.

V and J are TRBV19 and TRBJ1-6; D might be TRBD1 (6 bases). Germline CDR1 and CDR2: LNHDA and SQIVND (reference sequence). The CDR3 loop spans 15 amino acids. The ends were cut back, 4 bases at V and 7 bases at J, with 14 bases in the middle. CDR3 in amino acids: CASSNAGQLNSPLHF. The CDR3 nucleotides read TGTGCCAGTAGTAACGCCGGACAGTTAAATTCACCCCTCCACTTT. Full variable domain (rest looked up from reference TRBV19 and TRBJ1-6): DGGITQSPKYLFRKEGQNVTLSCEQNLNHDAMYWYRQDPGQGLRLIYYSQIVNDFQKGDIAEGYSVSREKKESFPLTVTSAQKNPTAFYLCASSNAGQLNSPLHFGNGTRLTVT.

In its sample, this clone was seen once. J is TRBJ2-2 and V is TRBV30; a weak D match, TRBD1 (6 bases). Germline V CDR1 and CDR2: GTSNPN, SVGIG (reference sequence). Trimming left V 3 bases short and J 11 bases short, with 10 bases between. The CDR3 length is 11 residues. The CDR3 region has the DNA TGTGCCTGGAGACTCGGGACAGAGCTGTTTTTT. Translated, it gives CAWRLGTELFF.

This chain uses TRBV28 with TRBJ2-1, with a weak D call TRBD2 (5 bases). CDR3 length: 15 amino acids. Trimming cost V 2 bases and J 4 bases, with 12 bases left between them. CDR1 is MDHEN and CDR2 is SYDVKM in the germline V gene. This CDR3 reads CASSLASSGYNEQFF. CDR3 nucleotides: TGTGCCAGCAGTTTAGCTAGCTCGGGGTACAATGAGCAGTTCTTC.

The CDR3 DNA sequence: TGTGCCAGTAGTTTCTCGAGACTGGTGGTCGACTATGGCTACACCTTC. Its translation is CASSFSRLVVDYGYTF. The chain joins TRBV19 to TRBJ1-2; the D is unclear. CDR1 is LNHDA and CDR2 is SQIVND in the germline V gene (reference sequence). The CDR3 extends over 16 amino acids. Trimming removed 5 bases from V and 3 bases from J, with 19 bases in between.

The genes are TRBV9 and TRBJ1-1; 7 bases fit TRBD1. From germline, CDR1 is SGDLS and CDR2 YYNGEE. The length of the CDR3 is 15 residues. With 2 bases clipped from V and 9 bases from J, the junction kept 13 bases outside the gene matches. The chain's CDR3 is CASSVGPGDRAQAFF. The CDR3 DNA sequence: TGTGCCAGCAGCGTCGGCCCAGGAGACAGGGCCCAAGCTTTCTTT.

The chain uses TRBV19 and TRBJ1-2, with 11 bases aligning to TRBD1. The V segment lost 6 bases and the J segment 8 bases; nucleotides outside the gene matches: 11. The CDR3 extends over 15 amino acids. Germline V gives CDR1 LNHDA, CDR2 SQIVND (reference sequence). This CDR3 is CASSIRTGGNRGYTF. The CDR3 DNA is TGTGCCAGTAGCATACGGACAGGGGGCAACAGGGGCTACACCTTC.

This rearrangement joins TRBV7-8 to TRBJ1-1, with a weak D call TRBD1 (5 bases). V lost 3 bases, J lost 2 bases, and 10 bases lay in between. Germline values: CDR1 SGHVS, CDR2 FQNEAQ. The CDR3 extends over 14 amino acids. The CDR3 region has the DNA TGTGCCAGCAGCTTGACGACAGCAAACACTGAAGCTTTCTTT. As protein: CASSLTTANTEAFF.

The rearrangement links TRBV7-8 to TRBJ1-4, with D possibly being TRBD1 (5 bases). This CDR3 has 14 amino acids. Germline CDR1 and CDR2: SGHVS and FQNEAQ. Trimming removed 3 bases at V and 5 bases at J, with 10 bases between. The CDR3 loop is CASSFDSWNEKLFF. The CDR3 DNA sequence: TGTGCCAGCAGCTTTGACAGCTGGAATGAAAAACTGTTTTTT.

The chain joins TRBV19 to TRBJ2-1; D call uncertain. Germline V gene sequence: CDR1 LNHDA, CDR2 SQIVND (reference sequence). This CDR3 contains 14 residues. V was trimmed by 3 bases and J by 9 bases, leaving 15 bases between them. CDR3 protein: CASSILSIRGEQFF. CDR3 nucleotide sequence: TGTGCCAGTAGTATCCTAAGCATTCGAGGTGAGCAGTTCTTC.

The J gene is TRBJ1-4, the V gene TRBV7-9, with 8 bases matching TRBD1. From germline, CDR1 is SEHNR and CDR2 FQNEAQ (reference sequence). With V trimmed by 5 bases and J by 0 bases, 8 bases remained unmatched. The CDR3 totals 17 residues. This chain's CDR3 is CASSPGTGISTNEKLFF. DNA for the CDR3: TGTGCCAGCAGCCCCGGGACAGGAATTTCAACTAATGAAAAACTGTTTTTT.

This chain uses TRBV7-2 with TRBJ2-5, with a possible D match to TRBD1 (5 bases). The V gene lost 2 bases and the J gene lost 5 bases, with 9 bases spanning the gap. The CDR3 is 13 amino acids. Germline V gene lookup returns CDR1 SGHTA and CDR2 FQGNSA. This CDR3 is CASSLPKGETQYF. The CDR3 DNA reads TGTGCCAGCAGCTTACCTAAGGGGGAGACCCAGTACTTC.

V gene TRBV18 combines with J gene TRBJ2-2; the D is unclear. Germline assignment: CDR1 KGHSH and CDR2 LQKENI. V was cut by 2 bases and J by 3 bases, with 10 bases left in between. The CDR3 length is 15 residues. The CDR3 DNA is TGTGCCAGCTCACCAGAGGCCAGTTACACCGGGGAGCTGTTTTTT. It encodes CASSPEASYTGELFF.

Only one count was recorded for this clone. This chain connects TRBV7-2 to TRBJ2-1; D is unresolved. Germline V gene data show CDR1 as SGHTA and CDR2 as FQGNSA. The V end was cut by 1 base, the J end by 0 bases, with 10 bases between. The CDR3 covers 16 residues. CDR3 bases: TGTGCCAGCAGCTTAGTGCCACTCTACTCCTACAATGAGCAGTTCTTC. Protein sequence: CASSLVPLYSYNEQFF.

This clone showed up just a few times. The V gene is TRBV11-1, the J gene TRBJ1-4; D remains unclear. This CDR3 has 14 residues. The germline V and J ends were trimmed by 3 bases and 8 bases, with 13 bases remaining between them. Germline V CDR1 and CDR2: SGHAT, FQDESV (reference sequence). CDR3 in DNA: TGTGCCAGCAGCTTCGGGAGTTTAAAGGAAAAACTGTTTTTT. Translating it yields CASSFGSLKEKLFF.

Sample share makes this clone medium-sized. The genes are TRBV27 and TRBJ1-4; possibly TRBD1 for D (6 bases). V lost 6 bases, J lost 8 bases, and 16 bases lay in between. This CDR3 has 14 amino acids. The germline V gene encodes CDR1 MNHEY and CDR2 SMNVEV (reference sequence). Here the CDR3 DNA reads TGTGCCAGCAGCCGCGAAGGGGGAGGGGAAAAACTGTTTTTT. Translated: CASSREGGGEKLFF.

This clone appeared a single time. The gene calls are TRBV2 and TRBJ2-7, with D possibly being TRBD1 (6 bases). Germline V gives CDR1 SNHLY, CDR2 FYNNEI. This CDR3 contains 16 residues. V lost 4 bases and J lost 5, with 21 bases in between. CDR3 protein: CASSVTLTQGNHEQYF. CDR3 bases: TGTGCCAGCAGTGTCACCCTCACACAGGGTAACCACGAGCAGTACTTC.

As concerns this clone: The sample contains more than one DNA sequence encoding this CDR3. The chain uses TRBV7-2 and TRBJ2-7; the match to TRBD2 covers 12 bases. The CDR3 spans 15 residues. V lost 4 bases, J lost 4 bases, and 5 bases stayed unmatched. Germline assignment: CDR1 SGHTA and CDR2 FQGNSA. The CDR3 protein is CASSSGLAGGYEQYF. CDR3 nucleotide sequence: TGTGCCAGCAGCTCGGGACTAGCGGGTGGTTACGAGCAGTACTTC. Looking up the rest from reference TRBV7-2 and TRBJ2-7 gives the full variable domain: GAGVSQSPSNKVTEKGKDVELRCDPISGHTALYWYRQSLGQGLEFLIYFQGNSAPDKSGLPSDRFSAERTGGSVSTLTIQRTQQEDSAVYLCASSSGLAGGYEQYFGPGTRLTVT.

The genes are TRBV7-3 and TRBJ1-1, with 9 bases fitting TRBD1. CDR1 and CDR2 from the germline V gene are SGHTA and FQGTGA. V was pared by 5 bases and J by 0 bases, with 13 bases of the junction left unmatched. This CDR3 is 18 amino acids long. The CDR3 coding sequence is TGTGCCAGCAGCCTGACACCGGGACAGGGTATAGTGAACACTGAAGCTTTCTTT. As protein: CASSLTPGQGIVNTEAFF.

The chain recombines TRBV3-1 (or the pseudogene TRBV3-2) with TRBJ2-2, with D tentatively TRBD1 (5 bases). CDR3 size: 16 residues. V was cut by 3 bases and J by 6 bases, with 17 bases left in between. CDR1 is LGHDT and CDR2 is YNNKEL in the germline V gene (reference sequence). The CDR3: CASSQPPDSSAGELFF. DNA for the CDR3: TGTGCCAGCAGCCAGCCACCCGACAGTTCCGCCGGGGAGCTGTTTTTT.

The chain has TRBV11-2 and TRBJ1-2; the D is unclear. The CDR3 sequence is 14 residues long. V lost 0 bases and J 7 bases, leaving 12 bases between the germline ends. Germline V gene sequence: CDR1 SGHAT, CDR2 FQNNGV. The CDR3, as DNA: TGTGCCAGCAGCTTAGATCGGCCGGGTTCTGGCTACACCTTC. As protein: CASSLDRPGSGYTF.

This chain uses TRBV19 with TRBJ1-3, with D possibly being TRBD1 (5 bases). Germline loops: CDR1 LNHDA, CDR2 SQIVND (reference sequence). The CDR3 extends over 13 amino acids. Trimming stripped 5 bases from V and 5 bases from J, with 10 bases between. CDR3: CASSVGQRNTIYF. The CDR3 nucleotides are TGTGCCAGTAGTGTCGGACAACGAAACACCATATATTTT.

This clone was recorded a few times. The rearrangement uses TRBV5-6 and TRBJ2-7; weak D call: TRBD1 (5 bases). CDR3 length equals 15 residues. V shed 4 bases and J shed 4 bases, with 18 bases lying between them. Per the germline V gene, CDR1 is SGHDT and CDR2 is YYEEEE. CDR3 nucleotides: TGTGCCAGCAGCCCAGGGCCATCATCGTCTTACGAGCAGTACTTC. Translating it yields CASSPGPSSSYEQYF.

The rearrangement joins TRBV6-2 or TRBV6-3 to TRBJ2-1; 13 bases align to TRBD2. Germline V gene lookup returns CDR1 MNHEY and CDR2 SVGEGT. The V segment lost 4 bases and the J segment 15 bases; nucleotides outside the gene matches: 6. The CDR3 sequence is 13 residues long. This CDR3 reads CASSFGTSGTPFF. The DNA of the CDR3 is TGTGCCAGCAGTTTCGGGACTAGCGGGACCCCGTTCTTC.

This chain uses TRBV4-1 with TRBJ1-5, with a weak D call TRBD1 (6 bases). This CDR3 is built from 18 residues. The V end lost 4 bases, the J end lost 0 bases, and 19 bases lay between the germline ends. Germline V gene lookup returns CDR1 MGHRA and CDR2 YSYEKL. DNA for the CDR3: TGCGCCAGCAGCCGATCCGCTCAGGGGCTTTATAGCAATCAGCCCCAGCATTTT. It specifies CASSRSAQGLYSNQPQHF.

This rearrangement joins TRBV10-3 to TRBJ2-7, with a weak D call TRBD1 (6 bases). Germline V CDR1 and CDR2: ENHRY, SYGVKD. This CDR3 spans 14 amino acids. Trimming removed 4 bases at V and 0 bases at J, with 10 bases between. For the CDR3, the DNA is TGTGCCATCAGTGGGGGGACAATCTCCTACGAGCAGTACTTC. It translates to CAISGGTISYEQYF.